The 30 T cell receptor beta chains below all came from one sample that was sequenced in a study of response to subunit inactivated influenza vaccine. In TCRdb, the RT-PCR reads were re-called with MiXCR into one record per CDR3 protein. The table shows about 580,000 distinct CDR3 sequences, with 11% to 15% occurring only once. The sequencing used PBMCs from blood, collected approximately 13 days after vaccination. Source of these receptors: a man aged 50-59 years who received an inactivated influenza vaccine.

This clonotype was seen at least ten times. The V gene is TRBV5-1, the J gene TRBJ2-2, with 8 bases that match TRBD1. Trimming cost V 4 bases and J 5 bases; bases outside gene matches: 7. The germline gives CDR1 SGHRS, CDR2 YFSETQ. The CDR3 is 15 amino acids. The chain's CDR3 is CASSPRTGRTGELFF. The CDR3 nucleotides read TGCGCCAGCAGCCCCCGGACAGGGCGGACCGGGGAGCTGTTTTTT.

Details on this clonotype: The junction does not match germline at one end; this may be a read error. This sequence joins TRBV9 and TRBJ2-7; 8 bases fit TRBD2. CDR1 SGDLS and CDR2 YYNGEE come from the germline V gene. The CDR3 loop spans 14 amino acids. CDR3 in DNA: TGTGACAGCAGCGTGAGCGGGAGCGGGTACGAGCAGTACTTC. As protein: CDSSVSGSGYEQYF.

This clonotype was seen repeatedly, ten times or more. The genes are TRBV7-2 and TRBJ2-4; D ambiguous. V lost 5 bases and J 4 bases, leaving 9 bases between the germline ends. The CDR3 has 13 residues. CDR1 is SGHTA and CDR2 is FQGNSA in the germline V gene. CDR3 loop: CASSETLKNIQYF. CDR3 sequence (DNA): TGTGCCAGCAGCGAAACCTTAAAAAACATTCAGTACTTC.

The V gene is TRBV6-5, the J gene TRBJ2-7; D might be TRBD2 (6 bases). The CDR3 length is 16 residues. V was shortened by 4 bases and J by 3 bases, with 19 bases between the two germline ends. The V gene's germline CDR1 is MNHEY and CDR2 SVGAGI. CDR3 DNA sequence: TGTGCCAGCAGTTCCATTCTAGCGCGGGACGACTACGAGCAGTACTTC. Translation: CASSSILARDDYEQYF.

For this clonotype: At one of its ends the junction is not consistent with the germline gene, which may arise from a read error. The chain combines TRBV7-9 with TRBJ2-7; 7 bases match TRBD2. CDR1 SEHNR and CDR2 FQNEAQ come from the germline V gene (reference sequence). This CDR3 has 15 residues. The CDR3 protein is CASNLGAGPALEQYF. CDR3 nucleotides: TGTGCCAGCAACTTAGGAGCGGGGCCAGCTCTTGAGCAGTACTTC. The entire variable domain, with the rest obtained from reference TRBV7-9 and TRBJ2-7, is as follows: DTGVSQNPRHKITKRGQNVTFRCDPISEHNRLYWYRQTLGQGPEFLTYFQNEAQLEKSRLLSDRFSAERPKGSFSTLEIQRTEQGDSAMYLCASNLGAGPALEQYFGPGTRLTVT.

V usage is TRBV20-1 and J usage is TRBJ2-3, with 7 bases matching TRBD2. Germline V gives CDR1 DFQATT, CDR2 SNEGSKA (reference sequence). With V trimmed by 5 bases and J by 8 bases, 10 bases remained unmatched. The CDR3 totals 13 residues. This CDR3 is CSAHSGSGLTQYF. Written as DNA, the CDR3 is TGCAGTGCTCATTCGGGTAGCGGGCTTACGCAGTATTTT.

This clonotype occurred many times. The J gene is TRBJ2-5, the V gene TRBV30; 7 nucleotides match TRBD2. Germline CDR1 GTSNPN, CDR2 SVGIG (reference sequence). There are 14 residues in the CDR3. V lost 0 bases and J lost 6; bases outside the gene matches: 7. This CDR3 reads CAWSVPGRKKTQYF. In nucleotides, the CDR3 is TGTGCCTGGAGTGTACCCGGGAGGAAAAAGACCCAGTACTTC.

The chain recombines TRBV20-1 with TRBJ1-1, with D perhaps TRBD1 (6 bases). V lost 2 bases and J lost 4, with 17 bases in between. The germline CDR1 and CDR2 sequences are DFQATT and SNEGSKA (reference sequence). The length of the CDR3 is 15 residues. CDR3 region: CSARPPGAGGTEAFF. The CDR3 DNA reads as TGCAGTGCTAGACCTCCAGGGGCTGGGGGCACTGAAGCTTTCTTT.

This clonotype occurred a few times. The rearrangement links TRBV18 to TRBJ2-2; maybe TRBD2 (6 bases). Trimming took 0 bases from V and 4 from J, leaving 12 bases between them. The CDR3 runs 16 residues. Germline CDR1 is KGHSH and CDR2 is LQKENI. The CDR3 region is CASSPPEGVGTGELFF. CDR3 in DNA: TGTGCCAGCTCACCACCGGAGGGAGTTGGCACCGGGGAGCTGTTTTTT.

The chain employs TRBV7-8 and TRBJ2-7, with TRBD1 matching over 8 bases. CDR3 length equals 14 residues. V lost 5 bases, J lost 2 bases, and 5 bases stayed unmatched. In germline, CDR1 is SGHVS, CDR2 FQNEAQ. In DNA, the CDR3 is TGTGCCAGCAGCCGGGCCAGGGGGCCCTACGAGCAGTACTTC. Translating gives CASSRARGPYEQYF.

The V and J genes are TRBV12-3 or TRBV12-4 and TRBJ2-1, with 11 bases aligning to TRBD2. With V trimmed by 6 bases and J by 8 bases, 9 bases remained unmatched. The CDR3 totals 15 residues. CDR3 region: CASSLTSGSVDEQFF. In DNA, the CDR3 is TGTGCCAGCAGCCTTACTAGCGGGAGTGTAGATGAGCAGTTCTTC.

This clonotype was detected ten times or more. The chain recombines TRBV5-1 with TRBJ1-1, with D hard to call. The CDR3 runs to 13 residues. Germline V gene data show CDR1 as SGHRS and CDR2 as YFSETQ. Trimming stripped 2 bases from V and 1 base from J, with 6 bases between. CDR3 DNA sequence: TGCGCCAGCAGCTTTGGCGCGAACACTGAAGCTTTCTTT. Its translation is CASSFGANTEAFF.

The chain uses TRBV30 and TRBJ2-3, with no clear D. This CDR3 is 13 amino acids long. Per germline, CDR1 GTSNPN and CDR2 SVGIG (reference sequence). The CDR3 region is CAGVVASTDTQYF. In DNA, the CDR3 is TGTGCTGGAGTAGTGGCTAGCACAGATACGCAGTATTTT. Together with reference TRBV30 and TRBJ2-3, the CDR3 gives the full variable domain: SQTIHQWPATLVQPVGSPLSLECTVEGTSNPNLYWYRQAAGRGLQLLFYSVGIGQISSEVPQNLSASRPQDRQFILSSKKLLLSDSGFYLCAGVVASTDTQYFGPGTRLTVL.

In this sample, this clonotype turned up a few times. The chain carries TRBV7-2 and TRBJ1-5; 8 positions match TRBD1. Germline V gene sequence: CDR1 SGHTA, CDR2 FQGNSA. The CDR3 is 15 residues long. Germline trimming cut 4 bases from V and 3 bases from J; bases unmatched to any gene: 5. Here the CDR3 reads CASSSGQGYNQPQHF. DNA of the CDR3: TGTGCCAGCAGCTCCGGACAGGGCTACAATCAGCCCCAGCATTTT. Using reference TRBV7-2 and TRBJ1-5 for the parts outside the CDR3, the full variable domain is GAGVSQSPSNKVTEKGKDVELRCDPISGHTALYWYRQSLGQGLEFLIYFQGNSAPDKSGLPSDRFSAERTGGSVSTLTIQRTQQEDSAVYLCASSSGQGYNQPQHFGDGTRLSIL.

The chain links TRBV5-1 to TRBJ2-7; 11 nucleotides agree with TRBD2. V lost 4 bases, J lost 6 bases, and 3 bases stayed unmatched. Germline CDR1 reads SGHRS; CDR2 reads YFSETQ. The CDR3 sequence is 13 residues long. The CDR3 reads CASSQTSGSEQYF. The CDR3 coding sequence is TGCGCCAGCAGCCAAACTAGCGGGAGCGAGCAGTACTTC.

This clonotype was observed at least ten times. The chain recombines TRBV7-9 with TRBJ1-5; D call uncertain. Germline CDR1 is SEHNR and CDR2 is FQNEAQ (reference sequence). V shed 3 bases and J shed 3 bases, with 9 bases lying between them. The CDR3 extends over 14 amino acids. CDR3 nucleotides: TGTGCCAGCAGCTTGAGTACTAACAATCAGCCCCAGCATTTT. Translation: CASSLSTNNQPQHF.

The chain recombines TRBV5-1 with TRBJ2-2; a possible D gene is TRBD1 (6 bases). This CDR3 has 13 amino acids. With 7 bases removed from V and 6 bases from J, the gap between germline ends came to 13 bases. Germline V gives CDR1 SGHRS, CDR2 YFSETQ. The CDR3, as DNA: TGCGCCAGCCGGACACAGGGCCCCGGGGAGCTGTTTTTT. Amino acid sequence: CASRTQGPGELFF.

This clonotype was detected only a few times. DNA for the CDR3: TGTGCCAGCAGCCAACTTAGAGACGAGCAGTACTTC. Translation gives CASSQLRDEQYF. The V call is TRBV3-1, the J call TRBJ2-7; no reliable D call. Germline V gene lookup returns CDR1 LGHDT and CDR2 YNNKEL (reference sequence). The V end lost 2 bases, the J end lost 5 bases, and 7 bases lay between the germline ends. This CDR3 is built from 12 residues.

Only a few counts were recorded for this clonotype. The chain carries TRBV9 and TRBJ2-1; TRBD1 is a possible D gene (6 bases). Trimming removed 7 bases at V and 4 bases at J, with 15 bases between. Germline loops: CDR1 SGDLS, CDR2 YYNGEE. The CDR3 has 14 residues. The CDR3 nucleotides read TGTGCCAGCCAGTCCCGGGACAATTACAATGAGCAGTTCTTC. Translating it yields CASQSRDNYNEQFF.

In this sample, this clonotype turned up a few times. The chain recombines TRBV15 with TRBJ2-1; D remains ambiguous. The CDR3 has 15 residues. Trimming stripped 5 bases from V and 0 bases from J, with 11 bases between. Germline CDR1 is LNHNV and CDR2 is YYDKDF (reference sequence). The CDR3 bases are TGTGCCACCAGCTCGCTTGAGAGCTCCTACAATGAGCAGTTCTTC. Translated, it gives CATSSLESSYNEQFF.

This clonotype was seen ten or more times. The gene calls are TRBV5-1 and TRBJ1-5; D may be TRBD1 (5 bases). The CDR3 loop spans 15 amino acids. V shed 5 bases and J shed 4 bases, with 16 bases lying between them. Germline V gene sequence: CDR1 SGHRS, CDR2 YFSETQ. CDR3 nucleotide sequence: TGCGCCAGCAGGGTCCGGCCGGGGGGAAATCAGCCCCAGCATTTT. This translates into CASRVRPGGNQPQHF.

CDR3 nucleotide sequence: TGTGCCAGCAGTTACTCGGTCGCTAATTATCGCACAGATACGCAGTATTTT. Amino acids: CASSYSVANYRTDTQYF. This sequence joins TRBV6-5 and TRBJ2-3; D is unclear. The CDR3 is 17 amino acids. V was clipped by 0 bases and J by 1 base, with 14 bases between them. From germline, CDR1 is MNHEY and CDR2 SVGAGI.

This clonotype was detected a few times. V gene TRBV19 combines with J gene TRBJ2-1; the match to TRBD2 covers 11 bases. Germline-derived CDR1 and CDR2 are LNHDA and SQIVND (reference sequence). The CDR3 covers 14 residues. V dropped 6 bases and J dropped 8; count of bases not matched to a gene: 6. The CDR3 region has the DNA TGTGCCAGTAGACGCCTAGCGGGGGGCGATGAGCAGTTCTTC. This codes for CASRRLAGGDEQFF.

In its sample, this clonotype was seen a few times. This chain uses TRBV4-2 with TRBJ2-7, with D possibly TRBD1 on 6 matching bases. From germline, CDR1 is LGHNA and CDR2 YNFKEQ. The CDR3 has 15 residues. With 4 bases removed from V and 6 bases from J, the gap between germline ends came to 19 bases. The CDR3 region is CASSLVLTGSGEQYF. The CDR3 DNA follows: TGTGCCAGCAGCCTCGTTTTGACAGGTTCGGGCGAGCAGTACTTC.

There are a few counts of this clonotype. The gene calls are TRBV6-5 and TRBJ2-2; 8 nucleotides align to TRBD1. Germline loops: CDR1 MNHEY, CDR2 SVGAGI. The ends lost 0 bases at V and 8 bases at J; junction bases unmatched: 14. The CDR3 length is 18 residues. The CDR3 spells CASSYSSWRQGASGELFF. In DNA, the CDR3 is TGTGCCAGCAGTTACTCATCGTGGCGTCAGGGGGCGTCGGGGGAGCTGTTTTTT.

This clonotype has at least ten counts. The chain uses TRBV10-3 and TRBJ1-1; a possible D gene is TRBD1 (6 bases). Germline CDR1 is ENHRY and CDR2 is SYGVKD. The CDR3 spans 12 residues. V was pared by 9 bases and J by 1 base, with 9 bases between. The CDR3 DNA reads TGTGCCATAGGACAGCAGAACACTGAAGCTTTCTTT. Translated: CAIGQQNTEAFF.

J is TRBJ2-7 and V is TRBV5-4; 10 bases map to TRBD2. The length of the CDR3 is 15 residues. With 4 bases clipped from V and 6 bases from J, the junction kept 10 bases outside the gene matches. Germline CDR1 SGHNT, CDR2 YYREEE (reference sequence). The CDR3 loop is CASSGGLAVTGEQYF. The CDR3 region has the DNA TGTGCCAGCAGCGGAGGACTAGCGGTAACGGGCGAGCAGTACTTC.

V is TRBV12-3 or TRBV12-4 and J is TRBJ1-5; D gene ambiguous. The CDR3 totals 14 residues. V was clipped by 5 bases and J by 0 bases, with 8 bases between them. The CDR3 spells CASSGVNSNQPQHF. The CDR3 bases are TGTGCCAGCAGTGGGGTCAATAGCAATCAGCCCCAGCATTTT.

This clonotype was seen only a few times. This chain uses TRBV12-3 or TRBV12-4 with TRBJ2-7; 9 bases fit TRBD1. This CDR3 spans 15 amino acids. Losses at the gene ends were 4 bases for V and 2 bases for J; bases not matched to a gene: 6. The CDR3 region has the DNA TGTGCCAGCAGTTACGGGGACAGGGAGACCTACGAGCAGTACTTC. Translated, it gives CASSYGDRETYEQYF.

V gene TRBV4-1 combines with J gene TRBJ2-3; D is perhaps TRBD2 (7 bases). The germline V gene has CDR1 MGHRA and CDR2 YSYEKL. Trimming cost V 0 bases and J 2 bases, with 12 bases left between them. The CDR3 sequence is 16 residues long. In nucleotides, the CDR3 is TGCGCCAGCAGCCAAGATCGGGGGGCAGCCACAGATACGCAGTATTTT. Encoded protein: CASSQDRGAATDTQYF.